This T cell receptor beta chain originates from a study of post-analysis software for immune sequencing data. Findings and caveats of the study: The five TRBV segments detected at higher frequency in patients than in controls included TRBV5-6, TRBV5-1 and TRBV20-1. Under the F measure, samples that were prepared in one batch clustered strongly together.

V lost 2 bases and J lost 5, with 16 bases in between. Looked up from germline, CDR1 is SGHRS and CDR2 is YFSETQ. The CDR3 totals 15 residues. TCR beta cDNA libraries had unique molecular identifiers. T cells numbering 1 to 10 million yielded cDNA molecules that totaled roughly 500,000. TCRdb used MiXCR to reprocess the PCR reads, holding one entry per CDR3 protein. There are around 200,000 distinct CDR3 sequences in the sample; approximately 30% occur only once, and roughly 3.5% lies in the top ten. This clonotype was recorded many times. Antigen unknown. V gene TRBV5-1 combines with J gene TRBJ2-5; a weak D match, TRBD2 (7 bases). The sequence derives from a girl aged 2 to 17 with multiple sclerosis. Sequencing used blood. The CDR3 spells CASSLRGGALETQYF. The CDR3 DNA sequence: TGCGCCAGCAGCTTACGAGGGGGGGCGTTGGAGACCCAGTACTTC.